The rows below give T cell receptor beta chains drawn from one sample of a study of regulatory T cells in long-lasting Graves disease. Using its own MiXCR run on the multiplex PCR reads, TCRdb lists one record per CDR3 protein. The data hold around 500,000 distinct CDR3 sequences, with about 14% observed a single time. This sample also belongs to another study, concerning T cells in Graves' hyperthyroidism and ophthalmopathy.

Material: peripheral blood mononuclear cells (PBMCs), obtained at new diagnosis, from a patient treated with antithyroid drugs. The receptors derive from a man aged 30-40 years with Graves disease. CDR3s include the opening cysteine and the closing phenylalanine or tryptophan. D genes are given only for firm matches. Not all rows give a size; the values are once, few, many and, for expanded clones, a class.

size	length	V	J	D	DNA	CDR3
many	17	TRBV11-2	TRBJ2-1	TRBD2	TGTGCCAGCAGCCGCCTTCCTAGCGGGGTCTCCTACAATGAGCAGTTCTTC	CASSRLPSGVSYNEQFF
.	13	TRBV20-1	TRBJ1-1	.	TGCAGGGGGATCTTAGACATTTCGTCTGAAGCTTTCTTT	CRGILDISSEAFF
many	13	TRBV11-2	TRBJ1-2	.	TGTGCCAGCAGCCGCGATGGAAGGGGTGGCTACACCTTC	CASSRDGRGGYTF
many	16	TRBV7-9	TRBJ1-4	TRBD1	TGTGCCAGCAGCTTAGCCTCCGGGACAGGGTTTGAAAAACTGTTTTTT	CASSLASGTGFEKLFF
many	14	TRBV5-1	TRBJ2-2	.	TGCGCCAGCAGCTTGGAGGGCGCCACCGGGGAGCTGTTTTTT	CASSLEGATGELFF
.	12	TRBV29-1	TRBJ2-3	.	TGCAGCGTTACAGTCCCCAGTGATACGCAGTATTTT	CSVTVPSDTQYF
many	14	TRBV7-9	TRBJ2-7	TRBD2	TGTGCCAGCAGCTTAGGCAGCGGGAGCGATGAGCAGTACTTC	CASSLGSGSDEQYF
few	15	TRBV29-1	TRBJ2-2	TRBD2	TGCAGCGTTGACGAGGCGGGAGGGCGGGGCGGGGAGCTGTTTTTT	CSVDEAGGRGGELFF
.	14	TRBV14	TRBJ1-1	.	TGTGCCAGCAGCCAAGATGGGCAGGGAGCTGAAGCTTTCTTT	CASSQDGQGAEAFF
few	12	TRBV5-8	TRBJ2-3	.	TGTGCCAGCAGCCCCGATCCAGATACGCAGTATTTT	CASSPDPDTQYF
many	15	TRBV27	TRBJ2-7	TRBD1	TGTGCCAGCAGTAGCCCGGGACAGGCCTTGGGCGAGCAGTACTTC	CASSSPGQALGEQYF
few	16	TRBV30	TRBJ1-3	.	TGTGCCTGGAGTAGGCGGGAGACGGCTCCTGGAAACACCATATATTTT	CAWSRRETAPGNTIYF
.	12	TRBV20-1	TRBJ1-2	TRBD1	TGCAGTGTCCCGGGACAGGGAAAAGGCTACACCTTC	CSVPGQGKGYTF
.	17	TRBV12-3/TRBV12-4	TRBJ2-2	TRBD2	TGTGCCAGCAGCCGGGGACTAGCGGCCGCGAACACCGGGGAGCTGTTTTTT	CASSRGLAAANTGELFF
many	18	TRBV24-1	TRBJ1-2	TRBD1	TGTGCCACCAGTGATGCATCAGACAGGGGATCTGTCAACTATGGCTACACCTTC	CATSDASDRGSVNYGYTF
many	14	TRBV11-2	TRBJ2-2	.	TGTGCCAGCAGCGACGACACCATCACCGGGGAGCTGTTTTTT	CASSDDTITGELFF
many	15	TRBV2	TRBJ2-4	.	TGTGCCGGGACTCCTCAGAACGTAGCCAAAAACATTCAGTACTTC	CAGTPQNVAKNIQYF
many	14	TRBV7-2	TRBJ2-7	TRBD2	TGTGCCAGCAGGCGGGAGCTAGAGAACTACGAGCAGTACTTC	CASRRELENYEQYF
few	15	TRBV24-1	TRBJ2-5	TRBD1	TGTGCCACCAGTGACGGGACAGGGGGCCAAGAGACCCAGTACTTC	CATSDGTGGQETQYF
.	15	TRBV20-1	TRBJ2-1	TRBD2	TGCAGTGCTAGAGATCTCGAGCGGGAGTACAATGAGCAGTTCTTC	CSARDLEREYNEQFF
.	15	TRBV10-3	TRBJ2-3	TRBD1	TGTGCCATCAGTGATCGGACAGGCCGCACAGGTACGCAGTATTTT	CAISDRTGRTGTQYF
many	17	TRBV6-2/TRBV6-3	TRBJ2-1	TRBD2	TGTGCCAGCAGTTACGCAGCCGGGGGGGGGAACTACAATGAGCAGTTCTTC	CASSYAAGGGNYNEQFF
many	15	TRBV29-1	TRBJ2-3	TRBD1	TGCAGCGTTGTTGACAGGGGGTTTCGGGCAGATACGCAGTATTTT	CSVVDRGFRADTQYF
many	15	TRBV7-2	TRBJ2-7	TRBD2	TGTGCCAGCAGCGTGGCGGGAGTAGCGGGCTACGAGCAGTACTTC	CASSVAGVAGYEQYF
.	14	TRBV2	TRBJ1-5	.	TGTGCCAGTCTCGAAGGGGCTGGCAATCAGCCCCAGCATTTT	CASLEGAGNQPQHF
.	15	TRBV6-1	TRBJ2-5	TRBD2	TGTGCCAGCAGGGGGGACGGACTAGCGGGAGAGACCCAGTACTTC	CASRGDGLAGETQYF
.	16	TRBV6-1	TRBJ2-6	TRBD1	TGTGCCAGCAAACCGGGACAGGGGACTGGGGCCAACGTCCTGACTTTC	CASKPGQGTGANVLTF
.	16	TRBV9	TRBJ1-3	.	TGTGCCAGCAGCCCTATGACGGGAAGCTCTGGAAACACCATATATTTT	CASSPMTGSSGNTIYF
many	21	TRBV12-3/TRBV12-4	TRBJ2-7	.	TGTGCCAGCAGTTTACTACCGCTGTCCGGGACCCTAGGTGGGTTGGCCTACGAGCAGTACTTC	CASSLLPLSGTLGGLAYEQYF
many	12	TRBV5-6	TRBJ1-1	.	TGTGCCAGCAGAAATTGGGGGTCGGAGACTTTCTTT	CASRNWGSETFF
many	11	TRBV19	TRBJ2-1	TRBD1	TGTGCCAGTAACGACAGGGATGAGCAGTTCTTC	CASNDRDEQFF
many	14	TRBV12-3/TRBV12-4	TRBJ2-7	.	TGTGCCAGCAGTTCACACACAGGGCACTACGAGCAGTACTTC	CASSSHTGHYEQYF
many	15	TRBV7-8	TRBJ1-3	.	TGTGCCAGCAGCTTAGAAGGCTTCTCTGGAAACACCATATATTTT	CASSLEGFSGNTIYF
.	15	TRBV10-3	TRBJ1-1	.	TGTGCCATCAGTGAATGGGTCGACAGACGCACTGAAGCTTTCTTT	CAISEWVDRRTEAFF
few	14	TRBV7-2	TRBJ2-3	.	TGTGCCAGCAGCTTTTCGACTGGCACAGGTACGCAGTATTTT	CASSFSTGTGTQYF
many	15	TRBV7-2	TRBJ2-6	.	TGTGCCAGCAGCTCAGGGAACTCTGGGGCCAACGTCCTGACTTTC	CASSSGNSGANVLTF
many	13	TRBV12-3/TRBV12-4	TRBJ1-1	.	TGTGCCAGCAGTTTCGGTTGGGACACTGAAGCTTTCTTT	CASSFGWDTEAFF
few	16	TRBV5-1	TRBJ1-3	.	TGCGCCAGCAGCTTCGAGACGGAATGGGGAGGAAACACCATATATTTT	CASSFETEWGGNTIYF
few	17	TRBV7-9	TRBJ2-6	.	TGTGCCAGCAGCTTAGGGATCCCCGGCTCTGGGGCCAACGTCCTGACTTTC	CASSLGIPGSGANVLTF
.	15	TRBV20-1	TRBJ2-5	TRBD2	TGCAGTGCCCTTAGCGGGAGGCGGCGGGAAGAGACCCAGTACTTC	CSALSGRRREETQYF
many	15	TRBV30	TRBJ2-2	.	TGTGCCTGGAGCAGGACAGGGAGGGTCACCGGGGAGCTGTTTTTT	CAWSRTGRVTGELFF
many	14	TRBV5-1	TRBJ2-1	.	TGCGCCAGCAGCTTGCCTAGCCCAGACAATGAGCAGTTCTTC	CASSLPSPDNEQFF
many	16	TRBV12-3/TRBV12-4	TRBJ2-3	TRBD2	TGTGCCAGCAGTTCCTTAGCGGGAGGGCTGGCGGATACGCAGTATTTT	CASSSLAGGLADTQYF
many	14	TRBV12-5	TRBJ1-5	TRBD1	TGTGCTAGTGGCCCCCGACAGGGTAATCAGCCCCAGCATTTT	CASGPRQGNQPQHF
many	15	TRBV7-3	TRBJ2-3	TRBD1	TGTGCCAGCAGCTTGACAGGGGCCATCCCAGATACGCAGTATTTT	CASSLTGAIPDTQYF
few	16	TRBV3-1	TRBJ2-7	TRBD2	TGTGCCAGCAGCCAGGCCGGGACTAGCGGGAGGGCCGATCAGTACTTC	CASSQAGTSGRADQYF
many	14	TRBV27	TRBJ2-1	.	TGTGCCAGCCGCCGGGACTTACTGTACAATGAGCAGTTCTTC	CASRRDLLYNEQFF
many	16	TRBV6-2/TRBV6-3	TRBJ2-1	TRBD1	TGTGCCAGCAGAACCGGGACAGGGGGCTCCTACAATGAGCAGTTCTTC	CASRTGTGGSYNEQFF
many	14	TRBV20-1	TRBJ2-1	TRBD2	TGCAGTGCTACGAGCGGGAGGGCCTCAATTGAGCAGTTCTTC	CSATSGRASIEQFF
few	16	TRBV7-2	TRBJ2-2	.	TGTGCCAGCAGCTTAGGGTGGTTGGGGAACACCGGGGAGCTGTTTTTT	CASSLGWLGNTGELFF
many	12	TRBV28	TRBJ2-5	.	TGTGCCAGCAGTCAGAGGGTCTGGACCCAGTACTTC	CASSQRVWTQYF
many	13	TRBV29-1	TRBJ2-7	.	TGCAGCGTTGGGCACGGACAAGTCTACGAGCAGTACTTC	CSVGHGQVYEQYF
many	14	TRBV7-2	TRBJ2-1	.	TGTGCCAGCAGCTTAGGGACTACATACAATGAGCAGTTCTTC	CASSLGTTYNEQFF
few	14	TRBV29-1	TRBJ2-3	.	TGCAGCGTTGAACACCCCAGGGGAACAGATACGCAGTATTTT	CSVEHPRGTDTQYF